The clone carrying this TCR beta chain has only a few counts. This record belongs to a study of blood T cells in healthy people across ages. Germline CDR1 and CDR2: LGHNA and YNFKEQ. The CDR3 is 13 residues long. V was clipped by 7 bases and J by 4 bases; unmatched bases: 6. A second PCR of roughly 7 to 11 cycles used a sample-barcoded 5' primer and a J-beta primer mix. MiXCR, applied by TCRdb to the 5' RACE reads, yields one record per CDR3 protein. The sample lists 1,800,000 or so distinct CDR3 sequences, around 42% occurring once. The source of this sequence is a human donor in good health. Input material: blood. The chain employs TRBV4-2 and TRBJ1-1, with TRBD1 matching 7 bases. The CDR3 bases are TGTGCCAGCAAGCAGTCAGGGGGCACTGAAGCTTTCTTT. Translation gives CASKQSGGTEAFF.